The present entry profiles one T cell receptor (beta chain) with its context. Its antigen is undetermined. Primers included in the PCR were 60 Vbeta and 13 Jbeta primers. Generated by immunoSEQ multiplex PCR, the TCRdb table keeps only in-frame clones and is missing some. This table has over 130,000 clones, roughly three fifths appearing once. The data originate from a study of cytomegalovirus exposure and HLA in healthy donors. Study context: Out of 150 million to 200 million T cells, an earlier analysis found over 100 million unique TCR beta sequences in total.

Study-level results: Rare sequences made up most TCRs, while some public TCRs were found in many donors.

Specimen: PBMCs. The receptor was isolated from a male donor in good health and CMV-seronegative.

In DNA, the CDR3 is TGTGCCAGCTCACCACCCTTCGGTGGGGGAGGCAATTCACCCCTCCACTTT. Protein sequence: CASSPPFGGGGNSPLHF. The chain combines TRBV18 with TRBJ1-6, with D possibly TRBD1 on 5 matching bases. The germline V gene encodes CDR1 KGHSH and CDR2 LQKENI. The CDR3 length is 17 residues. Deletions cut 0 bases from V and 7 bases from J, with 16 bases between. Variable domain in full (rest from reference TRBV18 and TRBJ1-6): NAGVMQNPRHLVRRRGQEARLRCSPMKGHSHVYWYRQLPEEGLKFMVYLQKENIIDESGMPKERFSAEFPKEGPSILRIQQVVRGDSAAYFCASSPPFGGGGNSPLHFGNGTRLTVT.